This TCR beta chain is drawn from a study of cytomegalovirus exposure and HLA in healthy donors (dated by TCRdb to 2016 to 2017). Context from the whole study: The 666 repertoires of the first cohort and the roughly 120 validation repertoires were produced on the same platform, according to a later analysis. Along with the approximately 600-subject first cohort, a separate validation cohort of around 120 different subjects was used. The aim of the study was to test whether cataloging public T cell receptors could identify signatures of past pathogen exposure. To predict cytomegalovirus infection status, the study brought together high-throughput TCR immunosequencing, statistical association of individual TCRs with disease status, and machine learning. Paper-wide results and their limitations: In vitro tests confirmed that a few of the cytomegalovirus-associated TCR beta chains recognize cytomegalovirus antigens. A later analysis had no HLA typing for the validation cohort, so co-occurrence there was scored across all 120 or so repertoires. Most TCR sequences were seen in very few donors, while some public TCRs were found in many individuals. The classifier was reported to diagnose cytomegalovirus status with high specificity and sensitivity in both the original cohort and the validation cohort. A later analysis found that TCRs clustered in the first cohort also tended to co-occur in the 120 validation repertoires, with approximately 94% of cluster scores above 0. The study gave a list of roughly 150 TCR beta chains associated with cytomegalovirus. The authors suggested that the approach could potentially be extended to other disease states and immunological phenotypes.

Library prep was done by the immunoSEQ multiplex PCR assay. Turning to the authors' computational methods: A statistical classification framework was built for diagnosing cytomegalovirus status from the catalog of TCR beta chain sequences. Here the immuneACCESS table is served through TCRdb, limited to in-frame sequences with V and J called. Missing clones are a known gap in these copies; in checked studies unresolved V genes cover under half, and the rest lacks a known reason. D and trimming were read from the DNA, whereas the V and J calls and clone size are those reported in that table. This sample holds about 180,000 clones; around 87% were observed only once. The top ten clonotypes cover 1.4% of the sample. Comment on this clone: This clone's antigen is unknown. There are no base qualities to consult, and no much larger clone falls within one base.

The donors were included in the validation cohort of around 120 subjects, a group kept apart from the roughly 730-subject first cohort. The sequenced material came from PBMCs. The sequence derives from a young woman in good health and CMV-seronegative.

CDR3 region: CASRPGLAGGPGELFF. The bases are TGTGCCAGCAGACCCGGACTAGCGGGGGGGCCCGGGGAGCTGTTTTTT. The chain links TRBV9 with TRBJ2-2, with 15 bases matching TRBD2. Clipping removes 5 bases from V and 6 bases from J, with 5 as the unmatched junction base count. Its CDR3 holds 16 amino acids, cysteine through phenylalanine. The retained sequence is limited to the CDR3, 48 bases, with the frame set at the first base. As encoded in the germline V gene, CDR1 is SGDLS while CDR2 is YYNGEE. The full variable domain, completed from the reference TRBV9 and TRBJ2-2 proteins outside the CDR3, reads DSGVTQTPKHLITATGQRVTLRCSPRSGDLSVYWYQQSLDQGLQFLIQYYNGEERAKGNILERFSAQQFPDLHSELNLSSLELGDSALYFCASRPGLAGGPGELFFGEGSRLTVL.